This TCR beta chain was obtained from a study of blood T cell repertoires in COVID-19. Assignment of participants to cohorts was predicated upon participant-reported clinical history. CDR1 and CDR2 from the germline V gene are SEHNR and FQNEAQ (reference sequence). The V segment lost 1 base and the J segment 1 base; nucleotides outside the gene matches: 2. The CDR3 runs to 15 residues. Sequenced by immunoSEQ multiplex PCR; TCRdb stores in-frame clones only, minus some. The sample has 350,000 to 400,000 clones; more than 75% are singletons. The chain carries TRBV7-9 and TRBJ2-7; TRBD2 matches at 9 bases. This clonotype originated in a woman aged 25 to 39 who had recovered from COVID-19. What was sequenced was PBMCs or T cells enriched from blood (not recorded which). The CDR3 loop reads CASSLVSGRSYEQYF. Here the CDR3 DNA reads TGTGCCAGCAGCTTAGTAAGCGGGAGGTCCTACGAGCAGTACTTC.